The 21 T cell receptor beta chains listed next were all sequenced from one sample in a study of T-cell reconstitution after alpha-beta-depleted transplantation in children. The TCRbeta library was prepared with unique molecular identifiers. TCRdb called the PCR reads again in MiXCR, with one record for every CDR3 protein. Of 350,000 to 450,000 distinct CDR3 sequences listed, 13% are singletons. Sequenced material: PBMCs, taken from the stem cell graft. These receptors were taken from a human donor who donated a stem cell graft to a child with Fanconi anemia.

The chain links TRBV7-6 to TRBJ2-2, with 9 bases lining up with TRBD2. Germline trimming cut 0 bases from V and 0 bases from J; bases unmatched to any gene: 5. The CDR3 extends over 18 amino acids. Germline CDR1 SGHVS, CDR2 FNYEAQ. For the CDR3, the DNA is TGTGCCAGCAGCTTAGCGCGACTAGCGGCTTCGAACACCGGGGAGCTGTTTTTT. Translation gives CASSLARLAASNTGELFF. Based on the CDR3 plus reference TRBV7-6 and TRBJ2-2, the full variable domain is GAGVSQSPRYKVTKRGQDVALRCDPISGHVSLYWYRQALGQGPEFLTYFNYEAQQDKSGLPNDRFSAERPEGSISTLTIQRTEQRDSAMYRCASSLARLAASNTGELFFGEGSRLTVL.

The chain uses TRBV19 and TRBJ1-1; D gene unclear. Deletions cut 5 bases from V and 5 bases from J, with 9 bases between. The CDR3 runs to 12 residues. Germline V gene sequence: CDR1 LNHDA, CDR2 SQIVND (reference sequence). The CDR3 protein is CASSDLGTEAFF. Written as DNA, the CDR3 is TGTGCCAGTAGTGATCTAGGGACTGAAGCTTTCTTT.

The chain couples TRBV24-1 to TRBJ2-1; D remains unclear. This CDR3 has 18 residues. The V gene lost 0 bases and the J gene lost 0 bases, with 14 bases spanning the gap. Germline loops: CDR1 KGHDR, CDR2 SFDVKD. This chain's CDR3 is CATSDLKVGVSSYNEQFF. The CDR3 bases are TGTGCCACCAGTGATTTGAAGGTCGGTGTCAGCTCCTACAATGAGCAGTTCTTC.

There are a few counts of this clonotype. This chain joins TRBV12-3 or TRBV12-4 and TRBJ2-3, with 8 positions matching TRBD2. J lost 2 bases, V lost 6 bases, and 4 bases had no gene match. This CDR3 contains 14 residues. The CDR3 loop is CASSPGGHTDTQYF. In DNA form, the CDR3 reads TGTGCCAGCAGCCCGGGGGGGCACACAGATACGCAGTATTTT.

This clonotype came up a few times. V gene TRBV7-9 combines with J gene TRBJ1-2, with D uncertain. Germline-derived CDR1 and CDR2 are SEHNR and FQNEAQ (reference sequence). V lost 6 bases, J lost 2 bases, and 7 bases lay in between. The CDR3 spans 12 residues. The CDR3 is CASSGENYGYTF. The CDR3 DNA is TGTGCCAGCAGTGGGGAGAACTATGGCTACACCTTC.

The CDR3 loop reads CAWGSTGNTEAFF. CDR3 bases: TGTGCCTGGGGCTCCACAGGGAACACTGAAGCTTTCTTT. This chain uses TRBV30 with TRBJ1-1, with a weak D call TRBD1 (5 bases). Trimming cost V 5 bases and J 1 base, with 11 bases left between them. Germline V gene sequence: CDR1 GTSNPN, CDR2 SVGIG (reference sequence). The CDR3 runs to 13 residues.

This clonotype was counted many times. The genes are TRBV6-5 and TRBJ1-2; D ambiguous. V lost 6 bases and J 0 bases, leaving 14 bases between the germline ends. The CDR3 loop spans 15 amino acids. The germline gives CDR1 MNHEY, CDR2 SVGAGI. CDR3 DNA sequence: TGTGCCAGCAGACAACCCACGGGAGCTAACTATGGCTACACCTTC. Translated, it gives CASRQPTGANYGYTF.

This clonotype was observed at least ten times. This chain uses TRBV29-1 with TRBJ2-3; no reliable D call. The CDR3 consists of 12 residues. V was cut by 2 bases and J by 1 base, with 4 bases left in between. Looked up from germline, CDR1 is SQVTM and CDR2 is ANQGSEA. The DNA of the CDR3 is TGCAGCGTTGAACAAGGCACAGATACGCAGTATTTT. As protein: CSVEQGTDTQYF.

This clonotype appeared a few times. The chain recombines TRBV12-3 or TRBV12-4 with TRBJ1-1, with D maybe TRBD1 (6 bases). The CDR3 has 13 amino acids. V was trimmed by 8 bases and J by 1 base, leaving 11 bases between them. CDR3 nucleotide sequence: TGTGCCAGCGGGGGGGCAAGGAACACTGAAGCTTTCTTT. Its protein product is CASGGARNTEAFF.

This clonotype showed up just a few times. V is TRBV2 and J is TRBJ2-1, with TRBD1 matching over 9 bases. Per germline, CDR1 SNHLY and CDR2 FYNNEI. The CDR3 contains 16 residues. V shed 5 bases, J shed 9 bases, and the junction held 14 bases outside the gene matches. The CDR3 DNA follows: TGTGCCAGCAGTACCACTGGACAGGGGATTGAAGGTGAGCAGTTCTTC. Translated, it gives CASSTTGQGIEGEQFF.

This clonotype was counted only a few times. The chain uses TRBV28 and TRBJ1-2; D is uncertain. CDR1 is MDHEN, CDR2 SYDVKM, per germline. CDR3 length: 13 residues. V lost 5 bases to trimming and J lost 4 bases, with 11 bases between them. This chain's CDR3 is CASSLDLFYGYTF. DNA of the CDR3: TGTGCCAGCAGTCTGGACCTATTCTATGGCTACACCTTC.

The genes are TRBV11-2 and TRBJ1-3; 7 bases map to TRBD1. The CDR3 loop spans 16 amino acids. Germline V lookup: CDR1 SGHAT, CDR2 FQNNGV. V dropped 1 base and J dropped 0; count of bases not matched to a gene: 3. CDR3 sequence reads: CASSLGTGISGNTIYF. In DNA form, the CDR3 reads TGTGCCAGCAGCTTAGGGACAGGAATCTCTGGAAACACCATATATTTT. Supplemented by reference TRBV11-2 and TRBJ1-3, the full variable domain reads EAGVAQSPRYKIIEKRQSVAFWCNPISGHATLYWYQQILGQGPKLLIQFQNNGVVDDSQLPKDRFSAERLKGVDSTLKIQPAKLEDSAVYLCASSLGTGISGNTIYFGEGSWLTVV.

The chain combines TRBV12-3 or TRBV12-4 with TRBJ2-1; 8 bases line up with TRBD2. J lost 7 bases, V lost 7 bases, and 12 bases had no gene match. CDR3 length: 15 amino acids. The CDR3 protein is CASTSGGALRNEQFF. The CDR3 nucleotides are TGTGCCAGCACCTCGGGGGGGGCGCTGCGGAATGAGCAGTTCTTC.

CDR3 in DNA: TGCGCCAGCAGCTACCGGGACAGTGCGCACAATGAGCAGTTCTTC. Translated: CASSYRDSAHNEQFF. This sequence joins TRBV4-3 and TRBJ2-1; 7 bases align to TRBD1. Germline CDR1 and CDR2: LGHNA and YSLEER. The V gene end was trimmed by 5 bases and the J gene end by 5 bases; junction bases not matched to a gene: 9. The CDR3 contains 15 residues.

This clonotype has ten or more counts. The chain uses TRBV5-1 and TRBJ2-3; no clear D. The CDR3 runs 15 residues. Trimming removed 3 bases at V and 1 base at J, with 12 bases between. The germline V gene encodes CDR1 SGHRS and CDR2 YFSETQ. Here the CDR3 DNA reads TGCGCCAGCAGCTCCGACCCCCGGGGCACAGATACGCAGTATTTT. Translation: CASSSDPRGTDTQYF. The full variable domain, rest sourced from reference TRBV5-1 and TRBJ2-3, is KAGVTQTPRYLIKTRGQQVTLSCSPISGHRSVSWYQQTPGQGLQFLFEYFSETQRNKGNFPGRFSGRQFSNSRSEMNVSTLELGDSALYLCASSSDPRGTDTQYFGPGTRLTVL.

The rearrangement links TRBV7-9 to TRBJ2-7, with 14 bases identical to TRBD2. The CDR3 runs to 17 residues. V trimming: 5 bases; J trimming: 2 bases; junction bases outside the gene matches: 8. Germline V gene sequence: CDR1 SEHNR, CDR2 FQNEAQ (reference sequence). CDR3 nucleotide sequence: TGTGCCAGCAGCCTCGGACTAGCGGGGGGCACCACCTACGAGCAGTACTTC. Amino acid sequence: CASSLGLAGGTTYEQYF.

The chain joins TRBV6-5 to TRBJ1-2; no clear D. The CDR3 sequence is 11 residues long. Germline CDR1 and CDR2: MNHEY and SVGAGI. Trimming removed 8 bases from V and 6 bases from J, with 10 bases in between. CDR3 bases: TGTGCCAGCGGAAAGCTTCATGGCTACACCTTC. It encodes CASGKLHGYTF.

There are many counts of this clonotype. The chain recombines TRBV5-1 with TRBJ1-3, with D possibly matching TRBD1 (6 bases). This CDR3 has 15 amino acids. From germline, CDR1 is SGHRS and CDR2 YFSETQ. The germline V and J ends were trimmed by 1 base and 2 bases, with 10 bases remaining between them. The CDR3: CASSLWGAAGNTIYF. The CDR3 DNA reads as TGCGCCAGCAGCTTGTGGGGGGCTGCTGGAAACACCATATATTTT.

The chain uses TRBV6-2 or TRBV6-3 and TRBJ1-1; no firm D call. The CDR3 extends over 13 amino acids. CDR1 and CDR2 (germline): MNHEY, SVGEGT. Trimming took off 2 bases at V and 10 bases at J, with 14 bases between the two ends. Here the CDR3 reads CASSYAVMAGAFF. In DNA form, the CDR3 reads TGTGCCAGCAGTTACGCCGTCATGGCTGGAGCTTTCTTT.

This clonotype turned up a few times. The V and J genes are TRBV29-1 and TRBJ1-1, with D tentatively TRBD1 (5 bases). V lost 4 bases to trimming and J lost 0 bases, with 9 bases between them. Germline CDR1 SQVTM, CDR2 ANQGSEA. CDR3 length: 13 amino acids. In nucleotides, the CDR3 is TGCAGCGTTGTGGACACTATGAACACTGAAGCTTTCTTT. Residues: CSVVDTMNTEAFF.

This clonotype has a handful of counts. This sequence joins TRBV6-1 and TRBJ2-3, with TRBD2 identical over 9 bases. Germline V gene data show CDR1 as MNHNS and CDR2 as SASEGT. The CDR3 consists of 15 residues. Trimming removed 7 bases from V and 0 bases from J; junction bases left unmatched: 5. The CDR3 DNA reads as TGTGCCAGCAACCTAGCGGGGACTAGCACAGATACGCAGTATTTT. Its protein product is CASNLAGTSTDTQYF.